Each of the 8 T cell receptor beta chains below was sequenced from the same sample in a study of T-cell reconstitution after alpha-beta-depleted transplantation in children. Unique molecular identifiers were used in preparing the TCRbeta library. A single record per CDR3 protein comes from TCRdb applying MiXCR to the PCR reads. The sample lists almost 250,000 distinct CDR3 sequences, roughly 25% occurring once. Specimen: PBMCs, collected before TCRalphabeta/CD19-depleted stem cell transplant. These receptors were obtained from a girl aged 2-10 years with Fanconi anemia, due to receive a stem cell transplant.

This clonotype turned up a few times. The chain recombines TRBV5-1 with TRBJ2-7; TRBD2 aligns across 9 bases. CDR3 length: 13 amino acids. V lost 9 bases to trimming and J lost 4 bases; unmatched junction nucleotides: 8. Germline-derived CDR1 and CDR2 are SGHRS and YFSETQ. The CDR3 sequence is CATSAGGGYEQYF. In DNA form, the CDR3 reads TGCGCCACCTCAGCGGGGGGTGGATACGAGCAGTACTTC.

Ten or more counts support this clonotype. This rearrangement joins TRBV15 to TRBJ2-7; the D is unclear. V shed 4 bases and J shed 0 bases, with 10 bases lying between them. CDR1 is LNHNV and CDR2 is YYDKDF in the germline V gene (reference sequence). CDR3 length: 14 residues. CDR3 amino acids: CATSNPAASYEQYF. The CDR3 DNA reads as TGTGCCACCAGCAACCCCGCAGCCTCCTACGAGCAGTACTTC.

This rearrangement joins TRBV7-2 to TRBJ2-5, with 10 bases aligning to TRBD1. Trimming removed 4 bases from V and 4 bases from J; junction bases left unmatched: 3. Germline CDR1 and CDR2: SGHTA and FQGNSA. This CDR3 has 14 amino acids. In nucleotides, the CDR3 is TGTGCCAGCAGCTCGACAGGGGGCGCAGAGACCCAGTACTTC. It is translated as CASSSTGGAETQYF.

As regards this clonotype: At one end, the junction sequence differs from germline, possibly due to a read error. This chain joins TRBV12-3 or TRBV12-4 and TRBJ2-1, with D maybe TRBD2 (6 bases). The CDR3 runs to 11 residues. CDR3 bases: TGTGCCAGCAGCCTTGGGCGGGAAGGCCTCTTC. Its protein is CASSLGREGLF.

This clonotype was seen at least ten times. CDR3 in DNA: TGTGCCAGCTCACCACCAGGACTCACAGATACGCAGTATTTT. Translating it yields CASSPPGLTDTQYF. The gene calls are TRBV18 and TRBJ2-3, with a possible D match to TRBD2 (5 bases). The CDR3 is made up of 14 amino acids. Germline V gene sequence: CDR1 KGHSH, CDR2 LQKENI. Trimming removed 0 bases at V and 2 bases at J, with 6 bases between. The whole variable domain, remainder taken from reference TRBV18 and TRBJ2-3, is NAGVMQNPRHLVRRRGQEARLRCSPMKGHSHVYWYRQLPEEGLKFMVYLQKENIIDESGMPKERFSAEFPKEGPSILRIQQVVRGDSAAYFCASSPPGLTDTQYFGPGTRLTVL.

In its sample, this clonotype was seen many times. This chain links TRBV20-1 with TRBJ1-1; D call uncertain. Germline V gives CDR1 DFQATT, CDR2 SNEGSKA (reference sequence). The V end was cut by 5 bases, the J end by 3 bases, with 16 bases between. This CDR3 region has 14 residues. CDR3 coding DNA: TGCAGTGCTCTCATGGCCAGAATGGACACTGAAGCTTTCTTT. Protein sequence: CSALMARMDTEAFF.

In its sample, this clonotype was seen many times. This chain joins TRBV27 and TRBJ2-7, with 8 bases lining up with TRBD1. V trimming: 1 base; J trimming: 3 bases; junction bases outside the gene matches: 2. Looked up from germline, CDR1 is MNHEY and CDR2 is SMNVEV (reference sequence). This CDR3 comprises 14 residues. CDR3 nucleotides: TGTGCCAGCAGTTTATGGACAGGGAGCTACGAGCAGTACTTC. Residues: CASSLWTGSYEQYF.

The chain links TRBV23-1 to TRBJ2-2; D possibly corresponds to TRBD2 (6 bases). TRBV23-1 is an ORF for which the function is uncertain. CDR3 length equals 16 residues. The V gene lost 0 bases and the J gene lost 8 bases, with 16 bases spanning the gap. The CDR3, as DNA: TGCGCCAGCAGTCAATCCGTCCCTAGCGCGGGGGGGGAGCTGTTTTTT. This gives the protein CASSQSVPSAGGELFF.